This entry lists 17 T cell receptor beta chains sequenced from one sample in a study of blood T cell repertoires in COVID-19. Method: immunoSEQ multiplex PCR; TCRdb's copy keeps in-frame clones and lacks some. The data contain 60,000 to 65,000 clones, approximately 88% of them singletons. What was sequenced was peripheral blood. Receptors were obtained from a middle-aged man with active COVID-19.

The rearrangement joins TRBV18 to TRBJ2-1; D is ambiguous. The V end was cut by 10 bases, the J end by 8 bases, with 12 bases between. The CDR3 spans 11 residues. CDR1 is KGHSH, CDR2 LQKENI, per germline. The CDR3 DNA is TGTGCCACCAACTCGGGTGATGAGCAGTTCTTC. Translated, it gives CATNSGDEQFF.

V is TRBV6-5 and J is TRBJ2-5; D perhaps matches TRBD1 (6 bases). V was trimmed by 3 bases and J by 4 bases, leaving 15 bases between them. CDR1 is MNHEY, CDR2 SVGAGI, per germline. The length of the CDR3 is 15 residues. The CDR3 sequence is CASSYWQSRGETQYF. CDR3 sequence (DNA): TGTGCCAGCAGTTATTGGCAGTCCAGGGGAGAGACCCAGTACTTC.

This clone was observed once. This sequence joins TRBV5-1 and TRBJ2-7, with TRBD1 matching over 8 bases. Germline V gives CDR1 SGHRS, CDR2 YFSETQ. V was pared by 0 bases and J by 3 bases, with 5 bases of the junction left unmatched. The CDR3 totals 15 residues. The CDR3: CASSLGGTGGYEQYF. The CDR3 DNA sequence: TGCGCCAGCAGCTTGGGAGGGACAGGAGGCTACGAGCAGTACTTC. Variable domain in full (rest from reference TRBV5-1 and TRBJ2-7): KAGVTQTPRYLIKTRGQQVTLSCSPISGHRSVSWYQQTPGQGLQFLFEYFSETQRNKGNFPGRFSGRQFSNSRSEMNVSTLELGDSALYLCASSLGGTGGYEQYFGPGTRLTVT.

This rearrangement joins TRBV6-5 to TRBJ1-4; D call uncertain. Germline loops: CDR1 MNHEY, CDR2 SVGAGI. The V gene lost 7 bases and the J gene lost 7 bases, with 7 bases spanning the gap. There are 11 residues in the CDR3. In DNA form, the CDR3 reads TGTGCCAGCACGAGGGCTGAAAAACTGTTTTTT. Residues: CASTRAEKLFF.

V and J are TRBV5-8 and TRBJ1-5; TRBD1 aligns across 9 bases. The CDR3 covers 18 residues. With 2 bases clipped from V and 6 bases from J, the junction kept 15 bases outside the gene matches. Germline values: CDR1 SGHTS, CDR2 YDEGEE. CDR3 protein: CASSLPYRTGGASQPQHF. The CDR3 region has the DNA TGTGCCAGCAGCTTACCTTACCGCACAGGGGGCGCCTCTCAGCCCCAGCATTTT. The whole variable domain, filled in from reference TRBV5-8 and TRBJ1-5, reads EAGVTQSPTHLIKTRGQQATLRCSPISGHTSVYWYQQALGLGLQFLLWYDEGEERNRGNFPPRFSGRQFPNYSSELNVNALELEDSALYLCASSLPYRTGGASQPQHFGDGTRLSIL.

V usage is TRBV6-5 and J usage is TRBJ1-1; tentative D call: TRBD1 (6 bases). Germline CDR1 is MNHEY and CDR2 is SVGAGI. The CDR3 is 12 amino acids. V lost 6 bases, J lost 9 bases, and 14 bases lay in between. Written as DNA, the CDR3 is TGTGCCAGCAGCTCAAAGGGGGGGAAAGCTTTCTTT. Encoded protein: CASSSKGGKAFF.

The chain combines TRBV5-1 with TRBJ2-2, with D possibly being TRBD1 (6 bases). CDR3 length: 16 amino acids. V gave up 1 base and J gave up 1 base, with 11 bases separating them. CDR1 SGHRS and CDR2 YFSETQ come from the germline V gene. CDR3 sequence reads: CASSLWGHQNTGELFF. The CDR3 DNA follows: TGCGCCAGCAGCTTGTGGGGACATCAGAACACCGGGGAGCTGTTTTTT.

The chain is built from TRBV5-6 and TRBJ1-2; 11 bases match TRBD1. This CDR3 has 15 residues. J lost 2 bases, V lost 4 bases, and 4 bases had no gene match. CDR1 is SGHDT, CDR2 YYEEEE, per germline. The CDR3 loop is CASSPGTGGNYGYTF. The DNA for the CDR3 is TGTGCCAGCAGCCCCGGGACAGGGGGGAACTATGGCTACACCTTC.

V gene TRBV7-6 combines with J gene TRBJ1-1; D gene ambiguous. The CDR3 totals 15 residues. Germline-derived CDR1 and CDR2 are SGHVS and FNYEAQ. V was cut by 4 bases and J by 3 bases, with 15 bases left in between. CDR3 DNA sequence: TGTGCCAGCAGCTCGGGAAGCACACCGTACACTGAAGCTTTCTTT. The encoded protein is CASSSGSTPYTEAFF.

DNA of the CDR3: TGTGCCAGCAGCCAAGGATCGTTCGGGGAACAGCCCCAGCATTTT. It yields the protein CASSQGSFGEQPQHF. This sequence joins TRBV3-1 (or the pseudogene TRBV3-2) and TRBJ1-5; D is unresolved. V was trimmed by 1 base and J by 7 bases, leaving 14 bases between them. Germline V gene lookup returns CDR1 LGHDT and CDR2 YNNKEL (reference sequence). The CDR3 sequence is 15 residues long.

The chain has TRBV9 and TRBJ2-7; tentative D call: TRBD1 (6 bases). The germline CDR1 and CDR2 sequences are SGDLS and YYNGEE. This CDR3 has 14 residues. V lost 3 bases to trimming and J lost 7 bases, with 17 bases between them. DNA of the CDR3: TGTGCCAGCAGCGCCTCAGGGGAGTCTCGGGAGCAGTACTTC. It specifies CASSASGESREQYF.

V is TRBV4-1 and J is TRBJ2-2, with D possibly TRBD1 on 5 matching bases. Per the germline V gene, CDR1 is MGHRA and CDR2 is YSYEKL. The CDR3 runs 14 residues. Trimming pared 4 bases from V and 4 bases from J, leaving 10 bases between. The CDR3 is CASSPRQITGELFF. The CDR3, as DNA: TGCGCCAGCAGCCCACGACAGATCACCGGGGAGCTGTTTTTT.

This chain links TRBV2 with TRBJ2-2, with 7 bases aligning to TRBD1. Germline V gene lookup returns CDR1 SNHLY and CDR2 FYNNEI. This CDR3 comprises 13 residues. The V and J ends lost 8 bases and 5 bases, in that order; junction bases with no gene match: 5. The CDR3 DNA reads TGTGCCAGCGACAGGGAAGGAACCGGGGAGCTGTTTTTT. Translating it yields CASDREGTGELFF.

The V and J genes are TRBV7-2 and TRBJ2-1; no firm D call. CDR1 is SGHTA, CDR2 FQGNSA, per germline. Deletions cut 5 bases from V and 2 bases from J, with 25 bases between. The CDR3 is 19 residues long. The CDR3 DNA reads TGTGCCAGCAGCCCGCCCCTGACTGGTCAAAGCGTAACCTACAATGAGCAGTTCTTC. Amino acids: CASSPPLTGQSVTYNEQFF.

The chain employs TRBV12-3 or TRBV12-4 and TRBJ2-7; no clear D. Between the trimmed V and J ends, which lost 1 base and 3 bases, there was a span of 7 bases. CDR3 length: 13 amino acids. The chain's CDR3 is CASSLELLYEQYF. The CDR3 DNA is TGTGCCAGCAGTTTAGAACTCCTCTACGAGCAGTACTTC.

The chain has TRBV30 and TRBJ1-4; D gene unclear. Germline CDR1 is GTSNPN and CDR2 is SVGIG (reference sequence). Trimming removed 5 bases at V and 8 bases at J, with 15 bases between. CDR3 size: 13 residues. The CDR3 loop is CAWLEQGSEKLFF. The DNA of the CDR3 is TGTGCCTGGTTGGAGCAAGGTAGCGAAAAACTGTTTTTT.

The V gene is TRBV7-2, the J gene TRBJ1-2, with a possible D match to TRBD1 (5 bases). The V and J ends lost 0 bases and 7 bases respectively, with 12 bases between them. CDR1 is SGHTA and CDR2 is FQGNSA in the germline V gene. This CDR3 is 14 amino acids long. The CDR3 loop is CASSLAVAGLGYTF. CDR3 coding DNA: TGTGCCAGCAGCTTAGCCGTAGCAGGGCTTGGCTACACCTTC.